The rows below give T cell receptor beta chains drawn from one sample of a study of T cells in Graves' hyperthyroidism and ophthalmopathy. TCRdb ran MiXCR on the multiplex PCR reads and lists one entry per CDR3 protein. The sample holds nearly 250,000 distinct CDR3 sequences, around 25% seen once. Sequencing used blood. All receptors come from a woman between 35 and 50 years old with Graves' ophthalmopathy. The CDR3 runs from the conserved cysteine through the conserved F or W. The order of the fields is D gene, J gene, V gene, clone size, CDR3 protein, CDR3 DNA. D genes are given only for firm matches. A clone size is listed for some rows: how often the clone was seen (once, few, many), or a class if it is expanded.

.,TRBJ1-5,TRBV6-2/TRBV6-3,.,CASSYSETGAQHF,TGTGCCAGCAGTTACTCCGAAACCGGCGCCCAGCATTTT
.,TRBJ2-5,TRBV6-1,.,CASSPFLGSYQETQYF,TGTGCCAGCAGTCCCTTCTTGGGCAGCTACCAAGAGACCCAGTACTTC
.,TRBJ1-1,TRBV28,.,CASRSQGWRNTEAFF,TGTGCCAGCAGATCGCAGGGGTGGAGGAACACTGAAGCTTTCTTT
TRBD1,TRBJ1-1,TRBV10-3,many,CAISGQGALVTEAFF,TGTGCCATCAGTGGACAGGGGGCATTGGTCACTGAAGCTTTCTTT
.,TRBJ2-4,TRBV7-9,many,CASSGLAKNIQYF,TGTGCCAGCAGCGGACTAGCCAAAAACATTCAGTACTTC
.,TRBJ2-7,TRBV28,many,CASSLGRAKQDF,TGTGCCAGCAGTTTGGGCAGGGCCAAGCAGGACTTC
TRBD1,TRBJ1-1,TRBV5-1,many,CASSRIQGRNTEAFF,TGCGCCAGCAGCAGGATACAGGGGAGAAACACTGAAGCTTTCTTT
TRBD2,TRBJ2-5,TRBV29-1,.,CSVLLAGATQTQYF,TGCAGCGTACTACTAGCGGGAGCTACACAGACCCAGTACTTC
TRBD2,TRBJ2-4,TRBV2,few,CASNGLAAKNLQYF,TGTGCCAGTAACGGACTAGCGGCGAAAAACCTTCAGTACTTC
.,TRBJ1-2,TRBV7-9,many,CASSDPVGGNYGYTF,TGTGCCAGCAGCGACCCAGTAGGTGGCAACTATGGCTACACCTTC
TRBD1,TRBJ1-1,TRBV5-8,few,CASSGRTGHTEAFF,TGTGCCAGCAGCGGACGGACAGGACACACTGAAGCTTTCTTT
.,TRBJ2-5,TRBV14,.,CASSLGQGTSAETQYF,TGTGCCAGCAGTCTTGGACAGGGAACTAGCGCAGAGACCCAGTACTTC
.,TRBJ2-7,TRBV7-9,.,CASSFGASPNEYF,TGTGCCAGCAGCTTCGGAGCCTCCCCGAACGAGTACTTC
.,TRBJ2-2,TRBV18,many,CASSPPDRTGELFF,TGTGCCAGCTCACCACCTGATAGGACCGGGGAGCTGTTTTTT
.,TRBJ1-1,TRBV5-6,many,CASSGNTHMAGNTEAFF,TGTGCCAGCAGCGGAAACACACACATGGCGGGGAACACTGAAGCTTTCTTT
.,TRBJ2-5,TRBV7-8,.,CASSPKRVFQETQYF,TGTGCCAGCAGCCCAAAGCGGGTGTTTCAAGAGACCCAGTACTTC
.,TRBJ2-7,TRBV28,.,CASTHFLGESNEQYF,TGTGCCAGCACCCACTTTTTGGGAGAATCCAACGAGCAGTACTTC
.,TRBJ1-3,TRBV27,many,CASKPRPGLPIYF,TGTGCCAGCAAGCCCAGACCGGGACTCCCCATATATTTT
TRBD1,TRBJ1-2,TRBV12-3/TRBV12-4,few,CASSPGQRYYGYTF,TGTGCCAGCAGTCCGGGACAGAGGTACTATGGCTACACCTTC
.,TRBJ1-5,TRBV12-3/TRBV12-4,few,CASSLQRSQPQHF,TGTGCCAGCAGTTTACAAAGGTCTCAGCCCCAGCATTTT
.,TRBJ2-3,TRBV3-1,few,CASSQGKVSTDTQYF,TGTGCCAGCAGCCAAGGGAAGGTTTCCACAGATACGCAGTATTTT
.,TRBJ2-2,TRBV18,few,CASSPQRDTGELFF,TGTGCCAGCTCACCCCAGAGGGACACCGGGGAGCTGTTTTTT
.,TRBJ2-7,TRBV4-2,many,CASSQGDISYEQYF,TGTGCCAGCAGCCAAGGGGACATCTCCTACGAGCAGTACTTC
TRBD1,TRBJ1-1,TRBV7-3,many,CASSLNRGKEAFF,TGTGCCAGCAGCTTAAACAGGGGTAAAGAAGCTTTCTTT
.,TRBJ2-2,TRBV7-9,many,CASSLGHTGELFF,TGTGCCAGCAGCTTGGGGCACACCGGGGAGCTGTTTTTT
.,TRBJ1-1,TRBV7-8,many,CASSLSGEPRNTEAFF,TGTGCCAGCAGCTTATCGGGGGAGCCACGGAACACTGAAGCTTTCTTT
.,TRBJ1-1,TRBV4-2,many,CASSQDPGADTEAFF,TGTGCCAGCAGCCAAGATCCAGGGGCGGACACTGAAGCTTTCTTT
.,TRBJ1-3,TRBV28,many,CASSMVGLSGNTIYF,TGTGCCAGCAGTATGGTAGGCCTCTCTGGAAACACCATATATTTT
.,TRBJ2-7,TRBV3-1,few,CASSRILQGPYEQYF,TGTGCCAGCAGCCGGATACTACAAGGGCCCTACGAGCAGTACTTC
.,TRBJ2-7,TRBV28,many,CASSGEHYEQYF,TGTGCCAGCAGTGGCGAGCACTACGAGCAGTACTTC
.,TRBJ2-2,TRBV29-1,many,CSVDPSSTGELFF,TGCAGCGTTGATCCGAGCTCCACCGGGGAGCTGTTTTTT
TRBD2,TRBJ2-7,TRBV7-2,many,CASSPLAGLGLEQYF,TGTGCCAGCAGCCCGTTAGCGGGATTGGGGCTCGAGCAGTACTTC
.,TRBJ2-7,TRBV5-1,many,CASSTATRGPYEQYF,TGCGCCAGCAGCACGGCCACCCGGGGCCCCTACGAGCAGTACTTC
TRBD2,TRBJ2-7,TRBV30,many,CAWSTSGAYEQYF,TGTGCCTGGTCGACTAGCGGAGCCTACGAGCAGTACTTC
TRBD2,TRBJ2-7,TRBV12-3/TRBV12-4,many,CASSLAGGQKEQYF,TGTGCCAGCAGTTTAGCGGGAGGGCAAAAAGAGCAGTACTTC
TRBD1,TRBJ2-7,TRBV5-1,once,CASSWSPGQQTYEQYF,TGCGCCAGCAGCTGGAGCCCGGGACAGCAAACCTACGAGCAGTACTTC
TRBD1,TRBJ1-2,TRBV6-5,.,CASSSSDRVYGYTF,TGTGCCAGCAGCTCCTCGGACAGGGTCTATGGCTACACCTTC
TRBD2,TRBJ2-2,TRBV19,many,CASTDSGSRELFF,TGTGCCAGTACTGATAGCGGGAGCCGGGAGCTGTTTTTT
TRBD1,TRBJ1-5,TRBV20-1,.,CSARRTGSGYSNQPQHF,TGCAGTGCTAGACGGACAGGGAGCGGTTATAGCAATCAGCCCCAGCATTTT
.,TRBJ1-1,TRBV5-1,many,CASSLGGGDTEAFF,TGCGCCAGCAGCTTGGGGGGCGGGGACACTGAAGCTTTCTTT
TRBD2,TRBJ2-5,TRBV20-1,many,CSARGGRVETQYF,TGCAGTGCTAGGGGGGGGAGGGTGGAGACCCAGTACTTC
TRBD2,TRBJ2-7,TRBV3-1,many,CASSQGNGLAVTYEQYF,TGTGCCAGCAGCCAAGGGAACGGACTAGCGGTAACCTACGAGCAGTACTTC
TRBD2,TRBJ2-5,TRBV7-2,many,CASSLVGGSQETQYF,TGTGCCAGCAGCTTAGTTGGCGGGAGCCAAGAGACCCAGTACTTC
.,TRBJ2-5,TRBV6-1,.,CASSEVFRTETQYF,TGTGCCAGCAGTGAAGTGTTCCGAACAGAGACCCAGTACTTC
.,TRBJ1-2,TRBV4-1,many,CASSPPHGEGQDYGYTF,TGCGCCAGCAGCCCACCCCACGGGGAAGGGCAGGACTATGGCTACACCTTC
.,TRBJ2-7,TRBV27,.,CASHGSEDYEQYF,TGTGCCAGCCACGGTTCGGAAGACTACGAGCAGTACTTC
.,TRBJ1-2,TRBV20-1,many,CSARGSRANYGYTF,TGCAGTGCTAGAGGGTCCAGGGCTAACTATGGCTACACCTTC
.,TRBJ2-7,TRBV11-2,many,CASSPRTLPWGYEQYF,TGTGCCAGCAGCCCGCGGACTCTTCCCTGGGGCTACGAGCAGTACTTC
.,TRBJ1-2,TRBV24-1,few,CATSDPTEDYGYTF,TGTGCCACCAGTGATCCGACAGAGGACTATGGCTACACCTTC
TRBD1,TRBJ1-1,TRBV19,many,CASTPSRTGGTEAFF,TGTGCCAGTACCCCGTCGAGGACAGGGGGAACTGAAGCTTTCTTT
TRBD1,TRBJ1-5,TRBV3-1,many,CASSQMGQGEQPQHF,TGTGCCAGCAGCCAAATGGGACAGGGAGAGCAGCCCCAGCATTTT
.,TRBJ2-5,TRBV6-5,.,CASSYGSRAQETQYF,TGTGCCAGCAGTTACGGGAGCAGGGCCCAAGAGACCCAGTACTTC
.,TRBJ2-2,TRBV4-2,.,CASSQDHQGYTGELFF,TGTGCCAGCAGCCAAGACCATCAGGGTTATACCGGGGAGCTGTTTTTT
.,TRBJ1-1,TRBV7-2,.,CASTLVGRGNTEAFF,TGTGCCAGCACGCTAGTCGGGCGAGGGAACACTGAAGCTTTCTTT
.,TRBJ1-4,TRBV12-3/TRBV12-4,.,CASSKQRDNEKLFF,TGTGCCAGCAGTAAACAGCGAGATAATGAAAAACTGTTTTTT